A single sample is the source of the 27 T cell receptor beta chains below, sequenced in a study of T-cell reconstitution after alpha-beta-depleted transplantation in children (dated by TCRdb to about 2016). The method was PCR. Sequencing instrument: Illumina HiSeq 2500. TCR library preparation used molecular barcoding, with unique molecular identifiers applied to normalize quantification of the TCRbeta repertoire. The public reads were reanalyzed by TCRdb: fastp trimming at Q25, MiXCR alignment, in-frame beta chains only. Rows merge per CDR3 protein into single entries with the most common DNA and genes. The sample table lists about 260,000 distinct CDR3 sequences, 6.5% to 9% of them with a count of one. The ten biggest clones cover approximately 6% of the sample. This sample's treatment or condition label indicates: allogeneic hematopoietic cell transplantation with graft depleted of TCRalphabeta T cells and CD19 B cells.

This sample comprised PBMCs, mostly from graft donor cells, obtained 180 days after TCRalphabeta/CD19-depleted stem cell transplant. The receptors shown here come from a male patient younger than 18 who had a stem cell transplant for acute lymphoblastic leukemia, so the T cells may come from the graft donor.

This clonotype has at least ten counts. The chain has TRBV4-3 and TRBJ2-7; D not certain. V was trimmed by 0 bases and J by 6 bases, leaving 12 bases between them. Germline CDR1 LGHNA, CDR2 YSLEER. The CDR3 runs to 14 residues. Written as DNA, the CDR3 is TGCGCCAGCAGCCAAGATCAGGTTTCCCTCGAGCAGTACTTC. This codes for CASSQDQVSLEQYF.

The sample holds many counts of this clonotype. V is TRBV28 and J is TRBJ2-3, with a tentative D call TRBD1 (5 bases). The CDR3 sequence is 13 residues long. Germline CDR1 and CDR2: MDHEN and SYDVKM. The ends were cut back, 11 bases at V and 0 bases at J, with 12 bases in the middle. CDR3 residues: CAAGQGSTDTQYF. CDR3 DNA sequence: TGTGCCGCTGGGCAGGGAAGCACAGATACGCAGTATTTT.

This clonotype was recorded at least ten times. V usage is TRBV5-8 and J usage is TRBJ1-6; D is perhaps TRBD1 (5 bases). The CDR3 has 14 residues. The V gene's germline CDR1 is SGHTS and CDR2 YDEGEE. V lost 5 bases and J 7 bases, leaving 13 bases between the germline ends. For the CDR3, the DNA is TGTGCCAGCAGTCGGGGACGGGGGAATTCACCCCTCCACTTT. Protein: CASSRGRGNSPLHF.

This clonotype has at least ten counts. The genes are TRBV5-5 and TRBJ2-5; D might be TRBD1 (5 bases). Trimming removed 4 bases from V and 5 bases from J, with 18 bases in between. Germline V lookup: CDR1 SGHKS, CDR2 YYEKEE (reference sequence). This CDR3 comprises 15 residues. The CDR3 loop is CASSRKFRVGETQYF. CDR3 in DNA: TGTGCCAGCAGCCGAAAGTTCAGGGTTGGGGAGACCCAGTACTTC.

This clonotype was recorded at least ten times. This chain uses TRBV19 with TRBJ1-1; maybe TRBD1 (5 bases). The CDR3 has 15 amino acids. Trimming removed 7 bases at V and 0 bases at J, with 15 bases between. Per germline, CDR1 LNHDA and CDR2 SQIVND (reference sequence). As DNA, the CDR3 is TGTGCCAGTATCGTCCTCGGGACCCTGAACACTGAAGCTTTCTTT. Its protein is CASIVLGTLNTEAFF.

At least ten counts were recorded for this clonotype. The gene calls are TRBV4-2 and TRBJ1-2; D unclear. The germline V and J ends were trimmed by 0 bases and 7 bases, with 15 bases remaining between them. Germline V gene data show CDR1 as LGHNA and CDR2 as YNFKEQ. This CDR3 has 15 amino acids. CDR3 nucleotides: TGTGCCAGCAGCCAAGAGAACAACTTGGCGTCTGGCTACACCTTC. Its protein product is CASSQENNLASGYTF.

About this clonotype: A read error is likely, as this CDR3 ends without the conserved phenylalanine or tryptophan. V and J are TRBV4-1 and TRBJ1-3; D gene unclear. Trimming left V 4 bases short and J 0 bases short, with 13 bases between. The CDR3 consists of 16 residues. The germline V gene encodes CDR1 MGHRA and CDR2 YSYEKL. CDR3 amino acids: CASSLFGRGSGNTIYY. CDR3 coding DNA: TGCGCCAGCAGCCTCTTTGGACGAGGCTCTGGAAACACCATATATTAT.

This clonotype has a count of ten or more. The rearrangement links TRBV6-5 to TRBJ2-7; D gene uncertain. The CDR3 spans 11 residues. Deletions cut 6 bases from V and 0 bases from J, with 3 bases between. The germline gives CDR1 MNHEY, CDR2 SVGAGI. The CDR3 DNA sequence: TGTGCCAGCAGGTCCTCCTACGAGCAGTACTTC. It encodes CASRSSYEQYF.

This clonotype was recorded at least ten times. This sequence joins TRBV6-5 and TRBJ1-6; perhaps TRBD1 as D (5 bases). CDR3 size: 16 residues. Germline CDR1 reads MNHEY; CDR2 reads SVGAGI. The ends were cut back, 0 bases at V and 10 bases at J, with 16 bases in the middle. Here the CDR3 DNA reads TGTGCCAGCAGTTACTCGGGGGGACGGGCCGGATCACCCCTCCACTTT. Its translation: CASSYSGGRAGSPLHF.

This clonotype has at least ten counts. The genes are TRBV15 and TRBJ2-2; TRBD2 is a possible D gene (6 bases). Germline CDR1 reads LNHNV; CDR2 reads YYDKDF (reference sequence). The CDR3 spans 15 residues. Deletions cut 7 bases from V and 4 bases from J, with 16 bases between. CDR3 region: CATTWRATGTGELFF. In nucleotides, the CDR3 is TGTGCCACCACGTGGAGGGCTACGGGCACCGGGGAGCTGTTTTTT.

The table lists this clonotype with many counts. CDR3 sequence reads: CASSPGGGVPYEQYF. CDR3 nucleotide sequence: TGTGCCAGCAGCCCCGGAGGAGGGGTCCCCTACGAGCAGTACTTC. The chain couples TRBV9 to TRBJ2-7; TRBD2 is a possible D gene (6 bases). The germline V gene has CDR1 SGDLS and CDR2 YYNGEE. The CDR3 has 15 amino acids. V shed 4 bases and J shed 2 bases, with 16 bases lying between them.

This clonotype was seen ten or more times. CDR3 protein: CASSQDSREGSYEQYF. The DNA for the CDR3 is TGCGCCAGCAGCCAAGATTCCAGGGAAGGGTCCTACGAGCAGTACTTC. V usage is TRBV4-3 and J usage is TRBJ2-7, with D possibly TRBD1 on 5 matching bases. V lost 0 bases and J 1 base, leaving 13 bases between the germline ends. This CDR3 has 16 amino acids. Germline V gene sequence: CDR1 LGHNA, CDR2 YSLEER.

This clonotype was counted at least ten times. V usage is TRBV11-2 and J usage is TRBJ2-1; 10 bases agree with TRBD2. This CDR3 spans 14 amino acids. CDR1 SGHAT and CDR2 FQNNGV come from the germline V gene. V shed 5 bases, J shed 6 bases, and the junction held 4 bases outside the gene matches. This CDR3 reads CASSHVAGGNEQFF. The CDR3 coding sequence is TGTGCCAGCAGCCATGTAGCGGGGGGCAATGAGCAGTTCTTC. Drawing the rest from reference TRBV11-2 and TRBJ2-1, the complete variable domain is EAGVAQSPRYKIIEKRQSVAFWCNPISGHATLYWYQQILGQGPKLLIQFQNNGVVDDSQLPKDRFSAERLKGVDSTLKIQPAKLEDSAVYLCASSHVAGGNEQFFGPGTRLTVL.

A word on this clonotype: A read error may account for a junction end that differs from germline. The chain couples TRBV11-1 to TRBJ1-6; the D gene is possibly TRBD1 (5 bases). Germline-derived CDR1 and CDR2 are SGHAT and FQDESV (reference sequence). The CDR3 runs to 13 residues. The CDR3 bases are TGTGCCAGCAGCGTCAGGGATAACTCACCCCTCCACTTT. It specifies CASSVRDNSPLHF.

This clonotype was seen repeatedly, ten times or more. The chain uses TRBV28 and TRBJ1-2, with D possibly being TRBD1 (6 bases). The V gene lost 6 bases and the J gene lost 3 bases, with 8 bases spanning the gap. This CDR3 comprises 12 residues. From germline, CDR1 is MDHEN and CDR2 SYDVKM. CDR3 sequence reads: CASSTGYYGYTF. The DNA of the CDR3 is TGTGCCAGCAGCACAGGGTACTATGGCTACACCTTC.

This clonotype was counted many times. The chain has TRBV14 and TRBJ1-1, with no clear D. This CDR3 has 18 amino acids. From germline, CDR1 is SGHDN and CDR2 FVKESK. Trimming left V 4 bases short and J 3 bases short, with 24 bases between. The CDR3 sequence is CASSPRGKGGDRDTEAFF. CDR3 bases: TGTGCCAGCAGCCCCCGCGGGAAGGGCGGAGATAGGGACACTGAAGCTTTCTTT.

This clonotype was recorded many times. The CDR3 nucleotides read TGTGCCAGCAGTTACCCGTTCCCGGGGACAGGCGAGCAGTTCTTC. Translation gives CASSYPFPGTGEQFF. The genes are TRBV6-5 and TRBJ2-1; 8 bases fit TRBD1. Germline V gene data show CDR1 as MNHEY and CDR2 as SVGAGI. The CDR3 length is 15 residues. V was clipped by 2 bases and J by 10 bases; unmatched bases: 10.

In this sample, this clonotype turned up many times. CDR3 in amino acids: CSALAPPFRTDTQYF. The CDR3 DNA reads TGCAGTGCCCTAGCCCCTCCATTTCGCACAGATACGCAGTATTTT. The chain uses TRBV20-1 and TRBJ2-3, with D possibly TRBD2 on 5 matching bases. This CDR3 is built from 15 residues. The germline V and J ends were trimmed by 6 bases and 1 base, with 17 bases remaining between them. Germline V gene sequence: CDR1 DFQATT, CDR2 SNEGSKA (reference sequence).

The CDR3 DNA reads TGTGCCAGTAGTATTTACGATACCCCTCTTAGCACAGATACGCAGTATTTT. Translation gives CASSIYDTPLSTDTQYF. The gene calls are TRBV19 and TRBJ2-3; D remains unclear. The CDR3 is 17 amino acids. The germline V gene has CDR1 LNHDA and CDR2 SQIVND (reference sequence). Trimming removed 3 bases at V and 0 bases at J, with 16 bases between. Full variable domain (outside the CDR3, taken from reference TRBV19 and TRBJ2-3): DGGITQSPKYLFRKEGQNVTLSCEQNLNHDAMYWYRQDPGQGLRLIYYSQIVNDFQKGDIAEGYSVSREKKESFPLTVTSAQKNPTAFYLCASSIYDTPLSTDTQYFGPGTRLTVL.

This clonotype was recorded many times. The chain links TRBV11-2 to TRBJ2-1; D is unresolved. The V end lost 6 bases, the J end lost 12 bases, and 15 bases lay between the germline ends. Per germline, CDR1 SGHAT and CDR2 FQNNGV. The CDR3 runs to 12 residues. This CDR3 reads CASSSSSFGQFF. CDR3 in DNA: TGTGCCAGCAGTTCGTCCTCCTTCGGGCAGTTCTTC.

This clonotype was detected ten times or more. The chain links TRBV20-1 to TRBJ2-7, with 8 bases that match TRBD1. There are 14 residues in the CDR3. The ends lost 2 bases at V and 0 bases at J; junction bases unmatched: 3. Germline loops: CDR1 DFQATT, CDR2 SNEGSKA (reference sequence). This CDR3 reads CSARRDRSSYEQYF. CDR3 coding DNA: TGCAGTGCTAGAAGGGACAGGAGCTCCTACGAGCAGTACTTC.

This clonotype was seen ten or more times. The genes are TRBV20-1 and TRBJ2-1; 8 bases are shared with TRBD1. CDR1 is DFQATT and CDR2 is SNEGSKA in the germline V gene (reference sequence). With V trimmed by 1 base and J by 11 bases, 1 base remained unmatched. The CDR3 sequence is 11 residues long. This chain's CDR3 is CSARGDRKQFF. In DNA form, the CDR3 reads TGCAGTGCTAGAGGGGACAGGAAGCAGTTCTTC.

This clonotype was counted many times. The chain links TRBV7-8 to TRBJ1-1; D call uncertain. The CDR3 sequence is 15 residues long. Deletions cut 1 base from V and 1 base from J, with 10 bases between. The germline CDR1 and CDR2 sequences are SGHVS and FQNEAQ. In DNA, the CDR3 is TGTGCCAGCAGCTTAGTCGGGATGGGGAACACTGAAGCTTTCTTT. Protein product: CASSLVGMGNTEAFF.

This clonotype was observed at least ten times. This rearrangement joins TRBV28 to TRBJ2-3; 7 nucleotides match TRBD1. The germline V gene encodes CDR1 MDHEN and CDR2 SYDVKM. The CDR3 has 14 amino acids. With V trimmed by 7 bases and J by 2 bases, 6 bases remained unmatched. In DNA, the CDR3 is TGTGCCAGCAAGGGACAGTTCTTCACAGATACGCAGTATTTT. Protein: CASKGQFFTDTQYF.

This clonotype has ten or more counts. As DNA, the CDR3 is TGTGCCAGCAGTACCATCAGGCATTTACCGACCTACGAGCAGTACTTC. This codes for CASSTIRHLPTYEQYF. The rearrangement links TRBV28 to TRBJ2-7; no definite D call. Germline values: CDR1 MDHEN, CDR2 SYDVKM. There are 16 residues in the CDR3. Trimming removed 5 bases at V and 2 bases at J, with 19 bases between.

This clonotype was counted at least ten times. V is TRBV12-3 or TRBV12-4 and J is TRBJ1-1, with D perhaps TRBD1 (5 bases). The length of the CDR3 is 13 residues. Trimming left V 6 bases short and J 0 bases short, with 8 bases between. The CDR3 DNA follows: TGTGCCAGCAGACCGACAGTGAACACTGAAGCTTTCTTT. It encodes CASRPTVNTEAFF.

This clonotype was recorded many times. The V gene is TRBV6-2 or TRBV6-3, the J gene TRBJ1-1; the match to TRBD1 covers 7 bases. CDR1 and CDR2 from the germline V gene are MNHEY and SVGEGT. The length of the CDR3 is 14 residues. V shed 5 bases and J 1 base; nucleotides not matched to a gene: 4. CDR3 nucleotides: TGTGCCAGCAGTAACAGGGGCGGGAACACTGAAGCTTTCTTT. Protein sequence: CASSNRGGNTEAFF.